Listed here is a single TCR beta chain. Its specificity is unknown. The CDR3 sequence is 15 residues long. Germline V gene data show CDR1 as SEHNR and CDR2 as FQNEAQ (reference sequence). Then a second PCR, running roughly 7 to 11 cycles, was carried out with a sample-barcoded 5' primer and a J-beta primer mix. All cDNA molecules were each tagged by a template-switch adaptor with 12 random nucleotides. TCRdb re-analysed the 5' RACE reads in MiXCR, keeping a single row per CDR3 protein. The sample consists of about 780,000 distinct CDR3 sequences, approximately 67% of them appearing once. These data are taken from a study of blood T cells in healthy people across ages. Broader study findings: Diversity was estimated from one million T cells, and these estimates were considered underestimates.

Caucasian individuals from Russia who were healthy and aged roughly 6 to 95 acted as donors. This receptor was taken from a man aged 25-45 years in good health. Sequenced: blood. The chain uses TRBV7-9 and TRBJ2-5; tentatively, D is TRBD2 (6 bases). The closer fit of TRBJ2-7 to the DNA end suggests the J call may be wrong. The DNA of the CDR3 is TGTGCCAGCAGCCCGGGGACTCGGGCTAACTACGAGCAGTACTTC. This sequence encodes CASSPGTRANYEQYF.